The clone carrying this T cell receptor beta chain was seen a single time. CDR3 length: 16 residues. The V gene's germline CDR1 is SGHTS and CDR2 YDEGEE. J gave up 4 bases and V 2 bases, and 8 bases lay outside the gene matches. This entry belongs to a study of PD-1 blockade in classical Hodgkin lymphoma. Documented time point: cycle 4 day 1 (C4D1), after six to seven weeks of nivolumab. Following autologous stem cell transplantation, relapse occurred in every patient, and exposure to brentuximab vedotin varied. The method was immunoSEQ multiplex PCR; TCRdb's version includes in-frame clones alone and lacks a portion of them. The sample lists roughly 50,000 clones; approximately 86% were seen once.

The material sequenced was peripheral blood mononuclear cells (PBMCs), taken before the fourth cycle of nivolumab. The sequence derives from a human donor with classical Hodgkin lymphoma. V and J are TRBV5-8 and TRBJ2-3; 9 nucleotides align to TRBD2. CDR3: CASSLGAGGPADTQYF. The CDR3 DNA sequence: TGTGCCAGCAGCTTAGGGGCGGGGGGGCCTGCAGATACGCAGTATTTT.